These 2 T cell receptor beta chains share one sample of origin, sequenced in a study of T cell repertoires in cytomegalovirus infection. TCRdb reprocessed the reads with MiXCR, giving one entry per CDR3 protein. This table has roughly 150,000 distinct CDR3 sequences, 23% appearing once. Material: PBMCs. Source of these receptors: a human donor in good health (CMV status not recorded). Some clones in this sample may be carry-over from other donors' samples.

The genes are TRBV4-2 and TRBJ1-1, with D possibly TRBD1 on 6 matching bases. CDR3 size: 15 residues. Germline V gives CDR1 LGHNA, CDR2 YNFKEQ. Trimming pared 0 bases from V and 9 bases from J, leaving 17 bases between. For the CDR3, the DNA is TGTGCCAGCAGCCAAGAATTCCCCGGGGGCGTCAAAGCTTTCTTT. It yields the protein CASSQEFPGGVKAFF.

There are many counts of this clonotype. The V and J genes are TRBV10-3 and TRBJ2-1; D is unclear. Germline-derived CDR1 and CDR2 are ENHRY and SYGVKD. This CDR3 has 14 amino acids. The ends were cut back, 8 bases at V and 5 bases at J, with 16 bases in the middle. The DNA for the CDR3 is TGTGCCATCGCTTCCGAAGGACGCCACAATGAGCAGTTCTTC. It translates to CAIASEGRHNEQFF.